The rows below give T cell receptor beta chains drawn from one sample of a study of T-cell memory formation after mild COVID-19. One entry per CDR3 protein, called by TCRdb with MiXCR from the 5' RACE reads. This sample has approximately 340,000 distinct CDR3 sequences; approximately 15% occur once, and the top ten carry 20% to 25%. Sequenced: PBMCs or a T cell subset sorted from them (not recorded which). Receptors originate from a man aged 18 to 29 who had mild COVID-19 (a few samples of this study predate the infection). Cell type and time point are not known. The CDR3 runs from the conserved cysteine through the conserved F or W. The order of the fields is J gene, V gene, D gene, clone size, CDR3 DNA, CDR3 protein. D genes are given only for firm matches. A row's size may be missing; if present it is once, few, many or a size class.

TRBJ2-7 TRBV5-1 TRBD1 few TGCGCCAGCAGCTCGCAAGGACAGGGGGTTGAACAGCAGTACTTC CASSSQGQGVEQQYF
TRBJ2-5 TRBV5-1 TRBD2 few TGCGCCAGCAGCTTGGCCTTGACTAGCGACCAAGAGACCCAGTACTTC CASSLALTSDQETQYF
TRBJ2-2 TRBV5-1 TRBD2 few TGCGCCAGCAGCTTGGGGTCCGCCGGGGGGGACACCGGGGAGCTGTTTTTT CASSLGSAGGDTGELFF
TRBJ1-1 TRBV10-2 TRBD1 few TGCGCCAGCAGGCTCTCAGGGGGGAACACTGAAGCTTTCTTT CASRLSGGNTEAFF
TRBJ2-3 TRBV4-1 NA few TGCGCCAGCAGCCAAGAAGCTCCACCTAGCACAGATACGCAGTATTTT CASSQEAPPSTDTQYF
TRBJ2-1 TRBV7-2 TRBD2 many TGTGCCAGCAAGATAGCGGGGGGGCATGAGCAGTTCTTC CASKIAGGHEQFF
TRBJ2-7 TRBV19 NA NA TGTGCCAGTAGTATGAACCGGGGGGAGCAGTACTTC CASSMNRGEQYF
TRBJ1-6 TRBV6-5 NA few TGTGCCAGCAGTCCTCTAACGGAGGCCGGTTCACCCCTCCACTTT CASSPLTEAGSPLHF
TRBJ2-3 TRBV20-1 TRBD2 few TGCAGTGCGGATACGGGGGGGCCCCAGTATTTT CSADTGGPQYF
TRBJ2-5 TRBV18 NA NA TGTGCCAGCTCCATTGGGGCCGGGTACCAAGAGACCCAGTACTTC CASSIGAGYQETQYF
TRBJ2-3 TRBV5-1 NA many TGCGCCAGCAGCGAGGGGCGGGATACGCAGTATTTT CASSEGRDTQYF
TRBJ2-1 TRBV9 TRBD1 few TGTGCCAGCAGCGTAGTCGGGGACAGTTACAATGAGCAGTTCTTC CASSVVGDSYNEQFF
TRBJ1-5 TRBV6-2/TRBV6-3 NA many TGTGCCAGCAAAAGGGACGGGGATCAGCCCCAGCATTTT CASKRDGDQPQHF
TRBJ2-5 TRBV10-3 NA NA TGTGCCATCAGTGGGGGACTGGGCCAAGAGACCCAGTACTTC CAISGGLGQETQYF
TRBJ2-3 TRBV16 TRBD1 few TGTGCCAGCAGACGGACAGGGTTAACAGATACGCAGTATTTT CASRRTGLTDTQYF
TRBJ2-5 TRBV7-6 TRBD1 few TGTGCCAGCAGCTTTCGCCCGGGACAGCTGGGTGAGACCCAGTACTTC CASSFRPGQLGETQYF
TRBJ1-1 TRBV5-1 NA NA TGCGCCAGCACGGTCCTCCTTGGAGGGAGGGGAACTGAAGCTTTCTTT CASTVLLGGRGTEAFF
TRBJ1-1 TRBV10-2 NA few TGCGCCAGCAGTGCCCTGGCGGGGGCTTTCTTT CASSALAGAFF
TRBJ2-3 TRBV2 NA many TGTGCCAGCAGTGGTGGGAATAAAGATACGCAGTATTTT CASSGGNKDTQYF
TRBJ2-3 TRBV6-2/TRBV6-3 TRBD2 NA TGTGCCAGCAGTTATGAACTAGCGGACCACACAGATACGCAGTATTTT CASSYELADHTDTQYF
TRBJ2-3 TRBV12-3/TRBV12-4 TRBD1 many TGTGCCAGCAGTTTCACAGGGGGCGTAGATACGCAGTATTTT CASSFTGGVDTQYF
TRBJ1-3 TRBV4-1 TRBD1 few TGCTCCAGCAGCCAACCGGACAGGGGGCGAGGAAACACCATATATTTT CSSSQPDRGRGNTIYF
TRBJ2-5 TRBV25-1 NA NA TGTGCCAGCAGTGAATTAAAAACATTTACGTACCAAGAGACCCAGTACTTC CASSELKTFTYQETQYF
TRBJ2-5 TRBV7-9 NA few TGTGCCAGCAGCTTAGTGGGTACACGCCAAGAGACCCAGTACTTC CASSLVGTRQETQYF
TRBJ1-1 TRBV6-6 NA NA TGTGCCAGCAGTTACTCAGTAGAATGGGCTGAAGCTTTCTTT CASSYSVEWAEAFF
TRBJ2-1 TRBV9 NA NA TGTGCCAGCAGCGTAGAAACCTACAATGAGCAGTTCTTC CASSVETYNEQFF
TRBJ1-1 TRBV3-1 NA few TGTGCCAGCAGCCCAGTAGGACGGTTCTCTGAAGCTTTCTTT CASSPVGRFSEAFF
TRBJ2-7 TRBV10-2 NA NA TGCGCCAGCAGTGAGTCTGTCCCTGGGCGGTACGAGCAGTACTTC CASSESVPGRYEQYF
TRBJ2-1 TRBV25-1 NA NA TGTGCCAGCAGTGAACATCCCGGGCCAGTACCCTACAATGAGCAGTTCTTC CASSEHPGPVPYNEQFF
TRBJ2-3 TRBV6-5 TRBD2 many TGTGCCAGCATGAGGTGGCGGGGGGGCGATACGCAGTATTTT CASMRWRGGDTQYF
TRBJ1-1 TRBV6-1 NA few TGTGCCAGCAGTGAGCCCGCCTTGAACACTGAAGCTTTCTTT CASSEPALNTEAFF
TRBJ2-4 TRBV7-9 NA NA TGTGCCAGCAGCCCACTGAGGGACATTCAGTACTTC CASSPLRDIQYF
TRBJ2-2 TRBV11-2 NA few TGTGCCAGCAGCCATGGGCGGGCGGGGGAGCTGTTTTTT CASSHGRAGELFF
TRBJ2-2 TRBV27 TRBD1 NA TGTGCCAGCAGTCGGGGACAGGGGGCATGGACCGGGGAGCTGTTTTTT CASSRGQGAWTGELFF
TRBJ2-5 TRBV7-2 NA once TGTGCCAGCACCCACGCGGGGGCCGTGTTGGAGACCCAGTACTTC CASTHAGAVLETQYF
TRBJ2-7 TRBV7-2 NA NA TGTGCCAGCAGCGTTCTTGGGAGATACGAGCAGTACTTC CASSVLGRYEQYF
TRBJ1-2 TRBV24-1 NA NA TGTGCCACCAGTGATCGCGGGGGACACTATGGCTACACCTTC CATSDRGGHYGYTF
TRBJ2-3 TRBV29-1 TRBD2 NA TGCAGCGCCCGAGCTAGCGGACCAGCCACAGATACGCAGTATTTT CSARASGPATDTQYF
TRBJ2-7 TRBV2 NA few TGTGCCAGCAGGGACTTACGAAGTCCCACTCGGGAGCAGTACTTC CASRDLRSPTREQYF
TRBJ2-5 TRBV12-3/TRBV12-4 NA many TGTGCCAGCAGTGGAAGATGGGGCTCCGAGACCCAGTACTTC CASSGRWGSETQYF
TRBJ2-4 TRBV7-9 NA many TGTGCCAGCAGCTTAGAGTTGGACCGAAACATTCAGTACTTC CASSLELDRNIQYF
TRBJ2-1 TRBV20-1 NA NA TGCAGTGCTAGAGATCTAAGCTCCTACAATGAGCAGTTCTTC CSARDLSSYNEQFF
TRBJ2-1 TRBV27 NA NA TGCACCAGCAGTTTCTTTAACTACAATGAGCAGTTCTTC CTSSFFNYNEQFF
TRBJ1-1 TRBV20-1 NA few TGCAGTGCTCCCCCCGCAGGGAACACTGAAGCTTTCTTT CSAPPAGNTEAFF
TRBJ1-2 TRBV7-9 NA few TGTGCCAGCACCTCATCTAAGTACAGGGTCTATGGCTACACCTTC CASTSSKYRVYGYTF
TRBJ1-1 TRBV5-1 NA NA TGCGCCAGCAGCTGGGGAGGAGCGGACACTGAAGCTTTCTTT CASSWGGADTEAFF
TRBJ1-5 TRBV20-1 NA few TGCAGTGCTATCCTTGGAGGGGCTCGCCAGCCCCAGCATTTT CSAILGGARQPQHF
TRBJ2-1 TRBV6-2/TRBV6-3 NA few TGTGCCACCAGAGGGGTGAACTACAATGAGCAGTTCTTC CATRGVNYNEQFF
TRBJ2-3 TRBV5-1 NA many TGCGCCAGCAGCTTGGATGGGAGGTCAGATACGCAGTATTTT CASSLDGRSDTQYF
TRBJ2-7 TRBV9 TRBD2 few TGTGCCAGCAGCGTAGGAGATAGCGGGGGGTACGAGCAGTACTTC CASSVGDSGGYEQYF
TRBJ2-5 TRBV18 NA many TGTGCCAGCTCACCACGAAGGGAAGAGACCCAGTACTTC CASSPRREETQYF
TRBJ1-5 TRBV12-3/TRBV12-4 NA few TGTGCCAGCAGTGCCGGACATCGTTTGGGGCCCCAGCATTTT CASSAGHRLGPQHF
TRBJ1-5 TRBV4-3 NA NA TGCGCCAGCAGCCAAGATCCGGCGGGGAATAGCAATCAGCCCCAGCATTTT CASSQDPAGNSNQPQHF
TRBJ1-2 TRBV6-5 NA NA TGTGCCAGCAGTTACGGGGACCTCTATGGCTACACCTTC CASSYGDLYGYTF
TRBJ1-5 TRBV14 NA few TGTGCCAGCAGCCCCCTACGGGGATGGCCCCAGCATTTT CASSPLRGWPQHF
TRBJ1-6 TRBV5-1 NA NA TGCGCCAGCAGCTTTGGGTCGGATTCACCCCTCCACTTT CASSFGSDSPLHF
TRBJ1-6 TRBV5-1 NA few TGCGCCAGCAGCGGCGGCAGTACACGGGACTATAATTCACCCCTCCACTTT CASSGGSTRDYNSPLHF
TRBJ1-1 TRBV12-3/TRBV12-4 TRBD1 NA TGTGCCAGCAGTGCATCCGGGACAGGGGACACTGAAGCTTTCTTT CASSASGTGDTEAFF
TRBJ2-2 TRBV4-1 NA NA TGCGCCAGCAGCCAAGATATGGGGGGAACCGGGGAGCTGTTTTTT CASSQDMGGTGELFF